These 30 T cell receptor beta chains share one sample of origin, sequenced in a study of T cells in localized non-small cell lung cancer. The assay was immunoSEQ multiplex PCR, and TCRdb's table has in-frame clones only and misses some. The sample comprises under 35,000 clones, less than 95% of which are singletons, and around 30% rests with the top ten. The source material was peripheral blood, sampled before any cancer treatment. Every receptor here comes from a female donor aged 60 or older with stage I lung adenocarcinoma.

This clone was seen once. This chain uses TRBV28 with TRBJ2-2; no clear D. CDR1 is MDHEN and CDR2 is SYDVKM in the germline V gene. V was clipped by 7 bases and J by 4 bases, with 4 bases between them. This CDR3 is built from 11 residues. The DNA of the CDR3 is TGTGCCAGCACCTCCACCGGGGAGCTGTTTTTT. Protein product: CASTSTGELFF.

The chain couples TRBV5-1 to TRBJ2-1; weak D call: TRBD2 (6 bases). Germline CDR1 SGHRS, CDR2 YFSETQ. The CDR3 spans 15 residues. V was clipped by 4 bases and J by 7 bases, with 18 bases between them. The CDR3 sequence is CASSPGGAGNNEQFF. The CDR3 DNA follows: TGCGCCAGCAGCCCCGGAGGGGCAGGGAATAATGAGCAGTTCTTC.

This sequence joins TRBV7-8 and TRBJ1-3; D unclear. This CDR3 has 15 residues. Germline CDR1 is SGHVS and CDR2 is FQNEAQ. V lost 5 bases to trimming and J lost 0 bases, with 11 bases between them. CDR3 amino acids: CASSPAPHSGNTIYF. The CDR3 bases are TGTGCCAGCAGCCCAGCCCCTCACTCTGGAAACACCATATATTTT. Combining the CDR3 with reference TRBV7-8 and TRBJ1-3 gives the whole variable domain GAGVSQSPRYKVAKRGQDVALRCDPISGHVSLFWYQQALGQGPEFLTYFQNEAQLDKSGLPSDRFFAERPEGSVSTLKIQRTQQEDSAVYLCASSPAPHSGNTIYFGEGSWLTVV.

The genes are TRBV15 and TRBJ1-1; perhaps TRBD1 as D (5 bases). V lost 6 bases and J lost 6, with 20 bases in between. CDR1 is LNHNV and CDR2 is YYDKDF in the germline V gene (reference sequence). The CDR3 length is 15 residues. CDR3 nucleotide sequence: TGTGCCACCAGTATCAGGCAGGGTGCAATAGCTGAAGCTTTCTTT. It is translated as CATSIRQGAIAEAFF.

J is TRBJ1-6 and V is TRBV7-8; D unresolved. Trimming removed 4 bases at V and 6 bases at J, with 4 bases between. The CDR3 length is 12 residues. Per germline, CDR1 SGHVS and CDR2 FQNEAQ. CDR3 sequence: CASSSPNSPLHF. The CDR3 region has the DNA TGTGCCAGCAGCTCCCCTAATTCACCCCTCCACTTT. The full variable domain, with the rest looked up from reference TRBV7-8 and TRBJ1-6, is GAGVSQSPRYKVAKRGQDVALRCDPISGHVSLFWYQQALGQGPEFLTYFQNEAQLDKSGLPSDRFFAERPEGSVSTLKIQRTQQEDSAVYLCASSSPNSPLHFGNGTRLTVT.

The chain joins TRBV19 to TRBJ2-4; TRBD2 matches at 7 bases. In germline, CDR1 is LNHDA, CDR2 SQIVND (reference sequence). With 3 bases clipped from V and 2 bases from J, the junction kept 4 bases outside the gene matches. The CDR3 runs to 15 residues. CDR3 sequence (DNA): TGTGCCAGTAGTATGGCGGGAGACCCCAAAAACATTCAGTACTTC. Translated, it gives CASSMAGDPKNIQYF.

This clone has a single count. The chain employs TRBV10-1 and TRBJ2-7; D ambiguous. The CDR3 sequence is 15 residues long. Germline CDR1 is WNHNN and CDR2 is SYGVQD (reference sequence). V was trimmed by 0 bases and J by 10 bases, leaving 19 bases between them. In DNA, the CDR3 is TGCGCCAGCAGTGAGTCCGGGCCCCTGGGCACGTATCAGTACTTC. Protein: CASSESGPLGTYQYF.

This chain uses TRBV28 with TRBJ1-1; D unclear. This CDR3 is 14 amino acids long. In germline, CDR1 is MDHEN, CDR2 SYDVKM. V was shortened by 4 bases and J by 0 bases, with 9 bases between the two germline ends. The CDR3 here is CASSSAEMNTEAFF. CDR3 bases: TGTGCCAGCAGTTCGGCAGAGATGAACACTGAAGCTTTCTTT. The variable domain in full, with the rest retrieved from reference TRBV28 and TRBJ1-1, is DVKVTQSSRYLVKRTGEKVFLECVQDMDHENMFWYRQDPGLGLRLIYFSYDVKMKEKGDIPEGYSVSREKKERFSLILESASTNQTSMYLCASSSAEMNTEAFFGQGTRLTVV.

This chain links TRBV30 with TRBJ1-1; 9 bases are a match to TRBD1. The CDR3 runs to 14 residues. J was trimmed by 5 bases and V by 3 bases; bases with no gene match: 7. From germline, CDR1 is GTSNPN and CDR2 SVGIG (reference sequence). CDR3 DNA: TGTGCCTGGAGCGACCCGGACAGGGGAACTGAAGCTTTCTTT. Its translation is CAWSDPDRGTEAFF.

This clone turned up a few times. The chain joins TRBV6-1 to TRBJ2-3; no clear D gene. CDR3 length equals 12 residues. With 10 bases removed from V and 5 bases from J, the gap between germline ends came to 13 bases. CDR1 is MNHNS, CDR2 SASEGT, per germline. CDR3 loop: CATLSDGDTQYF. CDR3 coding DNA: TGTGCCACCCTCTCGGACGGAGATACGCAGTATTTT.

This chain links TRBV2 with TRBJ2-4, with TRBD2 matching over 9 bases. The CDR3 extends over 16 amino acids. After removal of 1 base from V and 6 bases from J, the junction contained 7 bases not matched to a gene. Germline V gene lookup returns CDR1 SNHLY and CDR2 FYNNEI. The CDR3 sequence: CASSEDAGGKGNIQYF. The CDR3 bases are TGTGCCAGCAGTGAAGACGCGGGAGGGAAGGGAAACATTCAGTACTTC.

The V gene is TRBV7-8, the J gene TRBJ2-3, with TRBD2 identical over 9 bases. The CDR3 totals 14 residues. V was pared by 1 base and J by 6 bases, with 2 bases of the junction left unmatched. The V gene's germline CDR1 is SGHVS and CDR2 FQNEAQ. CDR3 loop: CASSLGRGGDTQYF. The DNA for the CDR3 is TGTGCCAGCAGCTTAGGGCGGGGGGGTGATACGCAGTATTTT.

The rearrangement links TRBV7-2 to TRBJ2-7; D is ambiguous. V lost 5 bases to trimming and J lost 7 bases, with 12 bases between them. The CDR3 totals 12 residues. CDR1 is SGHTA, CDR2 FQGNSA, per germline. The CDR3 region has the DNA TGTGCCAGCAGCCATAAGCCCGGGGAGCAGTACTTC. Protein: CASSHKPGEQYF.

This clone has a single count. The J gene is TRBJ2-2, the V gene TRBV7-7; 7 nucleotides match TRBD2. The CDR3 runs 16 residues. Germline CDR1 reads SSHAT; CDR2 reads FNYEAQ (reference sequence). The CDR3 loop is CASGVGGSSGTGELFF. The DNA for the CDR3 is TGTGCTAGCGGAGTGGGAGGGTCGTCTGGAACCGGGGAGCTGTTTTTT.

The chain combines TRBV15 with TRBJ1-2; tentative D call: TRBD1 (6 bases). Between the trimmed V and J ends, which lost 1 base and 4 bases, there was a span of 19 bases. The CDR3 length is 17 residues. Germline V gene sequence: CDR1 LNHNV, CDR2 YYDKDF (reference sequence). The CDR3 sequence is CATSRAPPVGGGYGYTF. The CDR3 DNA is TGTGCCACCAGCAGAGCTCCCCCAGTGGGGGGCGGCTATGGCTACACCTTC.

This sequence joins TRBV7-6 and TRBJ2-1, with D perhaps matching TRBD2 (6 bases). The CDR3 is 16 amino acids. From germline, CDR1 is SGHVS and CDR2 FNYEAQ. Trimming took off 7 bases at V and 8 bases at J, with 24 bases between the two ends. CDR3 residues: CASTSLGGGNIDEQFF. CDR3 coding DNA: TGTGCCAGCACTTCATTGGGGGGTGGAAACATCGATGAGCAGTTCTTC.

This chain links TRBV4-1 with TRBJ2-5; D gene unclear. V was trimmed by 0 bases and J by 5 bases, leaving 10 bases between them. Germline assignment: CDR1 MGHRA and CDR2 YSYEKL. This CDR3 region has 14 residues. CDR3 DNA: TGCGCCAGCAGCCAAGACCCGGGTCGGGAGACCCAGTACTTC. This encodes CASSQDPGRETQYF.

This chain links TRBV28 with TRBJ2-7; the match to TRBD2 covers 7 bases. Per the germline V gene, CDR1 is MDHEN and CDR2 is SYDVKM. J was trimmed by 2 bases and V by 3 bases; bases with no gene match: 4. This CDR3 contains 14 residues. The CDR3 DNA reads as TGTGCCAGCAGTTTGGGACTACCCACCTACGAGCAGTACTTC. It yields the protein CASSLGLPTYEQYF.

The V and J genes are TRBV7-9 and TRBJ1-3, with D unclear. Trimming pared 3 bases from V and 0 bases from J, leaving 9 bases between. The CDR3 sequence is 15 residues long. Germline CDR1 is SEHNR and CDR2 is FQNEAQ (reference sequence). The CDR3 protein is CASSFSSLSGNTIYF. Written as DNA, the CDR3 is TGTGCCAGCAGCTTCAGTTCCCTCTCTGGAAACACCATATATTTT.

The rearrangement links TRBV5-1 to TRBJ2-2; D is ambiguous. V lost 4 bases and J 3 bases, leaving 13 bases between the germline ends. The CDR3 totals 15 residues. Germline CDR1 SGHRS, CDR2 YFSETQ. The CDR3 DNA is TGCGCCAGCAGCCCCACCCAAGTGGACACCGGGGAGCTGTTTTTT. This translates into CASSPTQVDTGELFF.

The J gene is TRBJ2-2, the V gene TRBV9; perhaps TRBD2 as D (6 bases). CDR3 length: 13 amino acids. V was shortened by 3 bases and J by 6 bases, with 9 bases between the two germline ends. The germline V gene encodes CDR1 SGDLS and CDR2 YYNGEE. The CDR3 DNA follows: TGTGCCAGCAGCGGTAGCGGAGCCGGGGAGCTGTTTTTT. This encodes CASSGSGAGELFF.

CDR3 coding DNA: TGCGCCAGCAGCTCAGAAGCTGGGGCCAACGTCCTGACTTTC. Protein: CASSSEAGANVLTF. The gene calls are TRBV5-1 and TRBJ2-6; D is unclear. Germline lookup yields CDR1 SGHRS and CDR2 YFSETQ. Between the trimmed V and J ends, which lost 3 bases and 2 bases, there was a span of 6 bases. The CDR3 runs 14 residues. Full variable domain (missing parts from reference TRBV5-1 and TRBJ2-6): KAGVTQTPRYLIKTRGQQVTLSCSPISGHRSVSWYQQTPGQGLQFLFEYFSETQRNKGNFPGRFSGRQFSNSRSEMNVSTLELGDSALYLCASSSEAGANVLTFGAGSRLTVL.

This clone has only one observation. CDR3 nucleotides: TGCGCCAGCAGCCAAGGGGATTCCCGGGGCCCCTACGAGCAGTACTTC. Translation: CASSQGDSRGPYEQYF. This chain connects TRBV4-1 to TRBJ2-7; D could derive from TRBD1 or TRBD2 (5 bases each). V was cut by 1 base and J by 2 bases, with 15 bases left in between. Germline values: CDR1 MGHRA, CDR2 YSYEKL. The CDR3 has 16 residues.

The chain links TRBV7-8 to TRBJ2-7; tentative D call: TRBD2 (5 bases). Germline CDR1 is SGHVS and CDR2 is FQNEAQ. Trimming took off 1 base at V and 5 bases at J, with 9 bases between the two ends. The CDR3 covers 13 residues. The CDR3 DNA follows: TGTGCCAGCAGCTTAGATAGGCGGGACGAGCAGTACTTC. Its protein is CASSLDRRDEQYF.

This clone appeared a single time. This sequence joins TRBV28 and TRBJ2-1; 9 bases fit TRBD2. The CDR3 has 14 amino acids. Germline loops: CDR1 MDHEN, CDR2 SYDVKM. V gave up 4 bases and J gave up 12 bases; unmatched junction bases: 10. In DNA form, the CDR3 reads TGTGCCAGCAGTTCCGGACTAGCGCTCTGGGTGCAGTTCTTC. It yields the protein CASSSGLALWVQFF.

V gene TRBV5-1 combines with J gene TRBJ2-5; no clear D gene. The CDR3 covers 15 residues. Trimming removed 5 bases from V and 1 base from J, with 15 bases in between. Germline V CDR1 and CDR2: SGHRS, YFSETQ. DNA of the CDR3: TGCGCCAGCAGTCCGGGCCGGAATATCCAAGAGACCCAGTACTTC. This sequence encodes CASSPGRNIQETQYF. Full variable domain (remainder filled in from reference TRBV5-1 and TRBJ2-5): KAGVTQTPRYLIKTRGQQVTLSCSPISGHRSVSWYQQTPGQGLQFLFEYFSETQRNKGNFPGRFSGRQFSNSRSEMNVSTLELGDSALYLCASSPGRNIQETQYFGPGTRLLVL.

CDR3 in amino acids: CASKVTSTNEKLFF. CDR3 coding DNA: TGTGCCAGCAAGGTTACCTCAACTAATGAAAAACTGTTTTTT. The V gene is TRBV2, the J gene TRBJ1-4; D gene unclear. There are 14 residues in the CDR3. Germline assignment: CDR1 SNHLY and CDR2 FYNNEI. V lost 7 bases and J lost 0, with 9 bases in between. The variable domain in full, with the rest retrieved from reference TRBV2 and TRBJ1-4, is EPEVTQTPSHQVTQMGQEVILRCVPISNHLYFYWYRQILGQKVEFLVSFYNNEISEKSEIFDDQFSVERPDGSNFTLKIRSTKLEDSAMYFCASKVTSTNEKLFFGSGTQLSVL.

The chain joins TRBV6-5 to TRBJ1-3, with D possibly matching TRBD1 (5 bases). V dropped 4 bases and J dropped 4 bases, with 8 bases sitting between them. Germline-derived CDR1 and CDR2 are MNHEY and SVGAGI. The CDR3 extends over 13 amino acids. This CDR3 is CASSWGVGNTIYF. CDR3 sequence (DNA): TGTGCCAGCAGTTGGGGGGTAGGAAACACCATATATTTT.

The chain recombines TRBV5-1 with TRBJ2-6; 8 positions agree with TRBD2. CDR1 is SGHRS, CDR2 YFSETQ, per germline. V trimming: 4 bases; J trimming: 0 bases; junction bases outside the gene matches: 3. This CDR3 spans 16 amino acids. CDR3 loop: CASSLLAGSGANVLTF. The CDR3 bases are TGCGCCAGCAGCCTTCTAGCGGGCTCTGGGGCCAACGTCCTGACTTTC.

This chain links TRBV6-9 with TRBJ1-1; 7 nucleotides agree with TRBD1. Germline loops: CDR1 MNHGY, CDR2 SVAAGI. The CDR3 runs 15 residues. The ends lost 6 bases at V and 2 bases at J; junction bases unmatched: 9. CDR3: CASSPNRQGNTEAFF. The CDR3 coding sequence is TGTGCCAGCAGCCCAAACCGACAGGGAAACACTGAAGCTTTCTTT.